Listed here are 13 T cell receptor beta chains from one sample, sequenced in a study of blood T cell repertoires in COVID-19. Profiling relied on immunoSEQ multiplex PCR, and the TCRdb table lists in-frame clones only, not all of them. Of some 130,000 clones listed, around four fifths are singletons. Sequenced sample: peripheral blood. The receptors originated from a man between 60 and 70 years old who had recovered from COVID-19.

The chain employs TRBV30 and TRBJ2-2, with TRBD2 matching 7 bases. The CDR3 is 14 amino acids. Trimming at V came to 0 bases and at J to 4 bases, leaving 2 bases not matched to a gene. Germline CDR1 and CDR2: GTSNPN and SVGIG (reference sequence). The CDR3 loop is CAWSVGGGTGELFF. The CDR3 nucleotides read TGTGCCTGGAGTGTAGGCGGGGGCACCGGGGAGCTGTTTTTT. The variable domain in full, completed from reference TRBV30 and TRBJ2-2, reads SQTIHQWPATLVQPVGSPLSLECTVEGTSNPNLYWYRQAAGRGLQLLFYSVGIGQISSEVPQNLSASRPQDRQFILSSKKLLLSDSGFYLCAWSVGGGTGELFFGEGSRLTVL.

This clone appeared a single time. The V gene is TRBV4-3, the J gene TRBJ1-2, with 8 nucleotides matching TRBD1. The CDR3 is 20 residues long. J lost 1 base, V lost 0 bases, and 16 bases had no gene match. Germline values: CDR1 LGHNA, CDR2 YSLEER. This CDR3 is CASSQDLAGTGVKFNYGYTF. The CDR3 DNA is TGCGCCAGCAGCCAAGATCTAGCCGGGACAGGAGTAAAGTTTAACTATGGCTACACCTTC.

This clone has more than one count but fewer than ten. V usage is TRBV5-1 and J usage is TRBJ2-1; a weak D match, TRBD2 (5 bases). Germline CDR1 SGHRS, CDR2 YFSETQ. CDR3 length: 15 amino acids. The germline V and J ends were trimmed by 3 bases and 5 bases, with 15 bases remaining between them. In nucleotides, the CDR3 is TGCGCCAGCAGCTCCCTAGCTCGAACTCACAATGAGCAGTTCTTC. Its protein product is CASSSLARTHNEQFF.

This chain connects TRBV5-6 to TRBJ1-1; D gene ambiguous. The CDR3 contains 13 residues. V lost 3 bases to trimming and J lost 1 base, with 7 bases between them. Germline CDR1 SGHDT, CDR2 YYEEEE. CDR3: CASSYLRNTEAFF. CDR3 coding DNA: TGTGCCAGCAGCTACCTCAGGAACACTGAAGCTTTCTTT. The variable domain in full, with the rest retrieved from reference TRBV5-6 and TRBJ1-1, is DAGVTQSPTHLIKTRGQQVTLRCSPKSGHDTVSWYQQALGQGPQFIFQYYEEEERQRGNFPDRFSGHQFPNYSSELNVNALLLGDSALYLCASSYLRNTEAFFGQGTRLTVV.

The gene calls are TRBV6-6 and TRBJ1-4; D perhaps matches TRBD1 (5 bases). This CDR3 is 14 amino acids long. V was cut by 5 bases and J by 1 base, with 8 bases left in between. Germline CDR1 is MNHNY and CDR2 is SVGAGI (reference sequence). The CDR3 DNA is TGTGCCAGCAGTCCGGGGGGAACTAATGAAAAACTGTTTTTT. This sequence encodes CASSPGGTNEKLFF.

The J gene is TRBJ2-5, the V gene TRBV4-2; the match to TRBD2 covers 7 bases. The germline V gene has CDR1 LGHNA and CDR2 YNFKEQ. V shed 1 base and J 5 bases; nucleotides not matched to a gene: 10. The CDR3 contains 16 residues. DNA of the CDR3: TGTGCCAGCAGCCAAGGCGGTGGGAGGGCCCTCGAGACCCAGTACTTC. This encodes CASSQGGGRALETQYF.

The chain employs TRBV5-8 and TRBJ1-2; no firm D call. The CDR3 consists of 16 residues. The germline V gene has CDR1 SGHTS and CDR2 YDEGEE. V dropped 0 bases and J dropped 0 bases, with 12 bases sitting between them. For the CDR3, the DNA is TGTGCCAGCAGCTTGGCTGGAGTTCGTCCTAACTATGGCTACACCTTC. Translating gives CASSLAGVRPNYGYTF.

V is TRBV5-4 and J is TRBJ2-2; TRBD1 matches at 7 bases. The CDR3 is 17 amino acids. Per the germline V gene, CDR1 is SGHNT and CDR2 is YYREEE (reference sequence). Trimming cost V 4 bases and J 5 bases; bases outside gene matches: 14. The CDR3 coding sequence is TGTGCCAGCAGCCCGCGCCCACAGGGGACGGGAACCGGGGAGCTGTTTTTT. Protein product: CASSPRPQGTGTGELFF.

This rearrangement joins TRBV7-9 to TRBJ1-1; TRBD1 is a possible D gene (6 bases). The V end lost 5 bases, the J end lost 3 bases, and 19 bases lay between the germline ends. This CDR3 is built from 16 residues. Germline loops: CDR1 SEHNR, CDR2 FQNEAQ (reference sequence). The CDR3 protein is CASSTRTATGDTEAFF. The DNA for the CDR3 is TGTGCCAGCAGCACACGGACAGCAACCGGGGACACTGAAGCTTTCTTT.

The chain is built from TRBV19 and TRBJ1-1; 9 bases fit TRBD1. V trimming: 4 bases; J trimming: 5 bases; junction bases outside the gene matches: 8. The germline gives CDR1 LNHDA, CDR2 SQIVND (reference sequence). The CDR3 is made up of 15 amino acids. The CDR3, as DNA: TGTGCCAGTAGTAGAGGGACAGGGCGTCAAACTGAAGCTTTCTTT. This gives the protein CASSRGTGRQTEAFF.

The sample holds one count of this clone. This chain links TRBV4-3 with TRBJ2-7, with unresolved D. V gave up 4 bases and J gave up 3 bases, with 10 bases separating them. The CDR3 runs 13 residues. The V gene's germline CDR1 is LGHNA and CDR2 YSLEER. CDR3 sequence: CASSRMGSYEQYF. The CDR3 bases are TGCGCCAGCAGCCGAATGGGCAGCTACGAGCAGTACTTC.

The genes are TRBV19 and TRBJ1-1; TRBD1 matches 7 bases. The germline gives CDR1 LNHDA, CDR2 SQIVND (reference sequence). The CDR3 length is 14 residues. The ends lost 3 bases at V and 7 bases at J; junction bases unmatched: 8. CDR3: CASSMFEGAGEAFF. CDR3 nucleotides: TGTGCCAGTAGTATGTTCGAGGGGGCGGGTGAAGCTTTCTTT.

The rearrangement uses TRBV6-5 and TRBJ2-5; a possible D gene is TRBD2 (7 bases). V lost 6 bases and J lost 4, with 12 bases in between. The germline V gene encodes CDR1 MNHEY and CDR2 SVGAGI. This CDR3 is built from 13 residues. The CDR3 here is CASRKGGLETQYF. The CDR3 nucleotides read TGTGCCAGCAGAAAGGGGGGGTTAGAGACCCAGTACTTC.